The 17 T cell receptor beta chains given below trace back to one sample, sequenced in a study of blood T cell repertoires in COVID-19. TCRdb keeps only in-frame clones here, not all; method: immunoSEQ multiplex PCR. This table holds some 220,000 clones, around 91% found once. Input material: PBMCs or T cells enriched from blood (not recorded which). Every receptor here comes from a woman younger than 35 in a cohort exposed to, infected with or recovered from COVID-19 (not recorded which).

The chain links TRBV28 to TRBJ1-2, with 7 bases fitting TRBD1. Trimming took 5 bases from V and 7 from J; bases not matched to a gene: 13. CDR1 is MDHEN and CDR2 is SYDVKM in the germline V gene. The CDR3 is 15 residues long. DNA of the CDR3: TGTGCCAGCAGTGGACGCCGGACAGGAGAAGGTGGCTACACCTTC. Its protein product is CASSGRRTGEGGYTF.

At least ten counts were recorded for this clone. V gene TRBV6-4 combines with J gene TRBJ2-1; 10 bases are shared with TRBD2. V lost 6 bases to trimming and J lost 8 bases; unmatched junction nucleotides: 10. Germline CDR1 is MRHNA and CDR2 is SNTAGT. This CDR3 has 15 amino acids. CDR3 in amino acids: CASSAGTSESDEQFF. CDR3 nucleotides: TGTGCCAGCAGCGCCGGGACTAGCGAGTCCGATGAGCAGTTCTTC.

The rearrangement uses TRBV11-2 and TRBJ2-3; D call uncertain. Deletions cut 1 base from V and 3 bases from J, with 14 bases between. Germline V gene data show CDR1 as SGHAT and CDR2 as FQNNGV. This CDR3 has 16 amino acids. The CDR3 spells CASSLGASSRTDTQYF. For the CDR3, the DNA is TGTGCCAGCAGCTTAGGGGCGAGTTCAAGAACAGATACGCAGTATTTT. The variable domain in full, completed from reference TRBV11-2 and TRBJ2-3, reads EAGVAQSPRYKIIEKRQSVAFWCNPISGHATLYWYQQILGQGPKLLIQFQNNGVVDDSQLPKDRFSAERLKGVDSTLKIQPAKLEDSAVYLCASSLGASSRTDTQYFGPGTRLTVL.

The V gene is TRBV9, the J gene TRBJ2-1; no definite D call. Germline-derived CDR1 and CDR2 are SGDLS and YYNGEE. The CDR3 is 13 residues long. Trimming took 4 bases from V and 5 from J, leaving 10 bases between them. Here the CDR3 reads CASSPRLDNEQFF. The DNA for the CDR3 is TGTGCCAGCAGCCCCCGACTGGACAATGAGCAGTTCTTC.

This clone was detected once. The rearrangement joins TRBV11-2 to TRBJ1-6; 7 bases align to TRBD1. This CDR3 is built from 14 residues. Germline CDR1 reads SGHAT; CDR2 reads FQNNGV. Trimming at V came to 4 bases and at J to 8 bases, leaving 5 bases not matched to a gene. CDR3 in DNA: TGTGCCAGCAGCTGGGGACAGCAGTATTCACCCCTCCACTTT. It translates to CASSWGQQYSPLHF.

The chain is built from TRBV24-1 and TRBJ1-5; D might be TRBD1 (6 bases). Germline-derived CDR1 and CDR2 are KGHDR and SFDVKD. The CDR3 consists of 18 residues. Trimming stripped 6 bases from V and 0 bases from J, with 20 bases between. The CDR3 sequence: CATSSSGASTYSNQPQHF. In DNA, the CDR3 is TGTGCCACCAGTTCCTCAGGGGCGTCGACATATAGCAATCAGCCCCAGCATTTT.

CDR3 nucleotide sequence: TGTGCCAGCAGCCGAGTACTAGCGGGAGGGGTCCACAATGAGCAGTTCTTC. This translates into CASSRVLAGGVHNEQFF. The chain couples TRBV7-8 to TRBJ2-1, with 13 bases fitting TRBD2. The V gene end was trimmed by 5 bases and the J gene end by 5 bases; junction bases not matched to a gene: 9. The CDR3 extends over 17 amino acids. The germline CDR1 and CDR2 sequences are SGHVS and FQNEAQ.

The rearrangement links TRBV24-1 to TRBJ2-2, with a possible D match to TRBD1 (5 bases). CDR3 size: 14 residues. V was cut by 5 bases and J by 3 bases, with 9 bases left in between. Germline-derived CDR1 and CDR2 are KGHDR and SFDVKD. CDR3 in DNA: TGTGCCACCAGTGGGGGCATTTACACCGGGGAGCTGTTTTTT. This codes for CATSGGIYTGELFF.

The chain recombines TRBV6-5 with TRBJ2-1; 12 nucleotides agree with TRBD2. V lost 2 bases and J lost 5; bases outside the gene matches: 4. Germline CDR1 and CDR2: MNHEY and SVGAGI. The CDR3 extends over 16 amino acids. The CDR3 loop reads CASSYLAGGPNNEQFF. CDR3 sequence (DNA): TGTGCCAGCAGTTACCTAGCGGGAGGGCCGAACAATGAGCAGTTCTTC.

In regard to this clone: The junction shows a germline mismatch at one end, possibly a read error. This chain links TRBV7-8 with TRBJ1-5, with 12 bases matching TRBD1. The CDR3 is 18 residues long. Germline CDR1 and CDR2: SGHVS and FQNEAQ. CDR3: CASSLGDRGPLSNQPQHF. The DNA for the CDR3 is TGTGCCAGCAGTTTAGGGGACAGGGGGCCCCTAAGCAATCAGCCCCAGCATTTT.

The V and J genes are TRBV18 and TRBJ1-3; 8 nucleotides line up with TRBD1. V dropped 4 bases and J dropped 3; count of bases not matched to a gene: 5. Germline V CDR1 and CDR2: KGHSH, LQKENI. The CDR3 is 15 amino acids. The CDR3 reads CASSLGQGDGNTIYF. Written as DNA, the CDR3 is TGTGCCAGCTCACTTGGACAGGGTGATGGAAACACCATATATTTT.

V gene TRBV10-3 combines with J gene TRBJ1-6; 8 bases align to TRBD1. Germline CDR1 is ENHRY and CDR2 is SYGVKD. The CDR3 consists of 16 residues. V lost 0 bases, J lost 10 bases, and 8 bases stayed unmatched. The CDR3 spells CAISESAQGARSPLHF. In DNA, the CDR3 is TGTGCCATCAGTGAGTCGGCCCAGGGGGCGAGATCACCCCTCCACTTT.

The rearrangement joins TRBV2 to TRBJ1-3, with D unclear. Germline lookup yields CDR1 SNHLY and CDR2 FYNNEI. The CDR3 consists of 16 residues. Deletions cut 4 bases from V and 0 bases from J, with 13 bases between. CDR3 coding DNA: TGTGCCAGCAGTGCTGAGGAGGTTTACTCTGGAAACACCATATATTTT. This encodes CASSAEEVYSGNTIYF.

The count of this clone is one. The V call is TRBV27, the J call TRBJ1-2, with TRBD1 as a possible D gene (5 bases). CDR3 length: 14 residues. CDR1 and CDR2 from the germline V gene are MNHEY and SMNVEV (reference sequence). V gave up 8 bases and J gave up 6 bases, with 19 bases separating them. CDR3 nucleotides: TGTGCCAGCGCCCCCGGGGCGGGAGGTCATGGCTACACCTTC. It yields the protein CASAPGAGGHGYTF.

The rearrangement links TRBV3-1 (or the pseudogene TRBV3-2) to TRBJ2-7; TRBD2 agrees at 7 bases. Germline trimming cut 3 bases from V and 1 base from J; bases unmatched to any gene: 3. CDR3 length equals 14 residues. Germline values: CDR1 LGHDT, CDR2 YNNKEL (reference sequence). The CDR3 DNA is TGTGCCAGCAGCCAGAGCGGGACTTCCTACGAGCAGTACTTC. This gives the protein CASSQSGTSYEQYF.

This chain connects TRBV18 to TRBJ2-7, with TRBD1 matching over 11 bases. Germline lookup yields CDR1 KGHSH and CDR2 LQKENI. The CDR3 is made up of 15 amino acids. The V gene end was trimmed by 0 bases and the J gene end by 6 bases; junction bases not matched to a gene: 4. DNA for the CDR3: TGTGCCAGCTCACCACCTGGACAGGGGGCGAGCGAGCAGTACTTC. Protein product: CASSPPGQGASEQYF.

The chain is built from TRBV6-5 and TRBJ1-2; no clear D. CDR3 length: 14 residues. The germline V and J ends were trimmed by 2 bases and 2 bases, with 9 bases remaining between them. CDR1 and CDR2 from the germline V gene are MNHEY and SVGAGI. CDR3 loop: CASSYRQTNYGYTF. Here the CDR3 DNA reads TGTGCCAGCAGTTACAGGCAGACAAACTATGGCTACACCTTC.